The T cell receptor (beta chain) under discussion was sequenced for a study of cytomegalovirus exposure and HLA in healthy donors. The V end lost 6 bases, the J end lost 4 bases, and 16 bases lay between the germline ends. Germline CDR1 and CDR2: MDHEN and SYDVKM. This CDR3 comprises 15 residues. With 60 Vbeta and 13 Jbeta primers, the PCR was carried out. Measured with immunoSEQ multiplex PCR; TCRdb has only the in-frame clones, and not every one. The sample has 210,000 or so clones; just under 85% are singletons. This clone was seen a handful of times. The antigen is undetermined. Overall study findings and caveats: Presence/absence results assume similar sequencing depth per donor, which may not hold.

The receptor comes from a woman aged 40-49 years in good health and CMV-seronegative. Sequences were obtained from PBMCs. This chain connects TRBV28 to TRBJ1-5; no definite D call. This CDR3 reads CASSAALKMNQPQHF. For the CDR3, the DNA is TGTGCCAGCAGCGCAGCGTTAAAGATGAATCAGCCCCAGCATTTT.